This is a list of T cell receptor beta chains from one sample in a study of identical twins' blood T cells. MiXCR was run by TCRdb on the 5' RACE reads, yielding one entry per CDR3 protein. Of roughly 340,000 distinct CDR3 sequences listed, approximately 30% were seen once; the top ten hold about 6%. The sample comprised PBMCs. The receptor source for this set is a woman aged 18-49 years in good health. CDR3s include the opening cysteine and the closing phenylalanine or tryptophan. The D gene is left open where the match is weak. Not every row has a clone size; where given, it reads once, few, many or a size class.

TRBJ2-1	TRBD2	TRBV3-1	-	CASSQVLAGSSYNEQFF	TGTGCCAGCAGCCAAGTCCTAGCGGGAAGCTCCTACAATGAGCAGTTCTTC
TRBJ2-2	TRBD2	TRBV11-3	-	CASIPGLALAGELFF	TGTGCCAGCATTCCGGGACTAGCGTTGGCCGGGGAGCTGTTTTTT
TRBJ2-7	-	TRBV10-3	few	CAISEGNGGSYEQYF	TGTGCCATCAGTGAGGGTAACGGGGGATCCTACGAGCAGTACTTC
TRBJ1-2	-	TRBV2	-	CASSEGAGSYGGYTF	TGTGCCAGCAGTGAAGGCGCAGGGAGTTATGGAGGCTACACCTTC
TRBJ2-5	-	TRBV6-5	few	CASSYMELETQYF	TGTGCCAGCAGTTACATGGAACTAGAGACCCAGTACTTC
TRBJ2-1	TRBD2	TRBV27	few	CASSSNRGGSYNEQFF	TGTGCCAGCAGTTCCAACCGCGGGGGGTCCTACAATGAGCAGTTCTTC
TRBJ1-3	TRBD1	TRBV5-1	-	CASSGGQQPGNTIYF	TGCGCCAGCAGCGGGGGACAGCAACCGGGAAACACCATATATTTT
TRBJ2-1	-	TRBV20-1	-	CSARVSSLQFF	TGCAGTGCTAGAGTATCCAGCTTACAGTTCTTC
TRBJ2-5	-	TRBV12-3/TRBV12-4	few	CASSLIGIQEAQYF	TGTGCCAGCAGTTTAATTGGCATACAAGAGGCCCAGTACTTC
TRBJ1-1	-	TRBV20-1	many	CSAAEHANTEAFF	TGCAGTGCTGCCGAACATGCGAACACTGAAGCTTTCTTT
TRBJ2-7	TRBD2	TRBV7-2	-	CASSFASGITYEQYF	TGTGCCAGCAGCTTTGCTAGCGGGATTACCTACGAGCAGTACTTC
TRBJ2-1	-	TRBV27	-	CASSGFTDNEQFF	TGTGCCAGCAGTGGGTTTACCGACAATGAGCAGTTCTTC
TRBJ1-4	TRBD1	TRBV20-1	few	CSASYRGRNEKLFF	TGCAGTGCGAGCTACAGGGGGCGTAATGAAAAACTGTTTTTT
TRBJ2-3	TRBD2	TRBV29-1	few	CSVTRLAGGTSTDTQYF	TGCAGCGTGACGAGACTAGCGGGGGGGACTAGCACAGATACGCAGTATTTT
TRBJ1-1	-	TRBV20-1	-	CSAPDLNTEAFF	TGCAGTGCCCCGGACCTGAACACTGAAGCTTTCTTT
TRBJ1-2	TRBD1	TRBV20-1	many	CSASDRAYGYTF	TGCAGTGCCTCGGACAGGGCCTATGGCTACACCTTC
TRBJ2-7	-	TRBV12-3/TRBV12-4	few	CASSLIGRAYEQYF	TGTGCCAGCAGTTTGATAGGGCGGGCGTACGAGCAGTACTTC
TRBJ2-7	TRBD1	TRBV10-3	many	CAINGQGNYEQYF	TGTGCCATCAATGGACAGGGGAACTACGAGCAGTACTTC
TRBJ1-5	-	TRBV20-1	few	CRRGAWSNQPQHF	TGTCGCCGGGGGGCTTGGAGCAATCAGCCCCAGCATTTT
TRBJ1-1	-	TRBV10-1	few	CASSEDAGGGNTEAFF	TGCGCCAGCAGTGAAGACGCGGGGGGAGGAAACACTGAAGCTTTCTTT
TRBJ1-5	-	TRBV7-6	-	CASSLRGGGNQPQHF	TGTGCCAGCAGCTTAAGGGGAGGCGGCAATCAGCCCCAGCATTTT
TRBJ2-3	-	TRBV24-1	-	CATSTGDTQYF	TGTGCCACCAGTACGGGAGATACGCAGTATTTT
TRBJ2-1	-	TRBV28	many	CASSPYQLRQFF	TGTGCCAGCAGTCCGTATCAACTCCGGCAGTTCTTC
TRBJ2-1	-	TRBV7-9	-	CASRNEMGQFF	TGTGCCAGCAGAAACGAGATGGGGCAGTTCTTC